This T cell receptor beta chain was observed in a study of siplizumab effects on memory and regulatory T cells. Sequenced by immunoSEQ multiplex PCR; TCRdb stores in-frame clones only, minus some. The sample contains about 120,000 clones, around 94% of which appear only once. In this sample, this clone turned up once. V was shortened by 2 bases and J by 0 bases, with 14 bases between the two germline ends. Germline values: CDR1 MGHRA, CDR2 YSYEKL. The CDR3 is made up of 16 amino acids. The sequencing input was non-Treg CD4+ T cells sorted from blood. The chain employs TRBV4-1 and TRBJ2-7; D remains unclear. The sequence came from a human donor in good health. The CDR3 nucleotides are TGCGCCAGCAGCCAACAAGACTTGATGATCTCCTACGAGCAGTACTTC. Translated, it gives CASSQQDLMISYEQYF.